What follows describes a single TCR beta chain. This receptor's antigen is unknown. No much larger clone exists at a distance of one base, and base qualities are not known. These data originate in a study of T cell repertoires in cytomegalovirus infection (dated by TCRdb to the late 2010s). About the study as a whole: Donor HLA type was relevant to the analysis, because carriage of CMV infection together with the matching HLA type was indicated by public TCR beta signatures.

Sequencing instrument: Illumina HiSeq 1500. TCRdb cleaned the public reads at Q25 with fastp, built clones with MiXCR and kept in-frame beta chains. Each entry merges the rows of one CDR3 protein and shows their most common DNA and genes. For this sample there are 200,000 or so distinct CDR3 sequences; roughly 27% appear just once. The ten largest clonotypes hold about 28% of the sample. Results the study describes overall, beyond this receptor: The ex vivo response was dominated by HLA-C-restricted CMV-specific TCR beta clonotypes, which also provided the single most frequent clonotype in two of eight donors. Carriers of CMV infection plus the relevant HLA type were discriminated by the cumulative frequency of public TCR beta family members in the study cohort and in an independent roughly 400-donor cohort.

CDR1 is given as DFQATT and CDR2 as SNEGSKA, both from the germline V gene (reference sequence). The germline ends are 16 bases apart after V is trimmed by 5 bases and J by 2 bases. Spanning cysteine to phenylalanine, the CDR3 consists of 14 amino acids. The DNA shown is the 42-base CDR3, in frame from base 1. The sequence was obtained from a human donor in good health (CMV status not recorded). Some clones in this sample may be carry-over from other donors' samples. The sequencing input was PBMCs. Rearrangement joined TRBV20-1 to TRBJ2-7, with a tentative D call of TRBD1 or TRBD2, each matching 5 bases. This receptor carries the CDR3 CSAAGTPETYEQYF. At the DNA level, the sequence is TGCAGTGCTGCCGGGACGCCGGAGACCTACGAGCAGTACTTC.